These 24 T cell receptor beta chains came from one sample sequenced in a study of shared clonotypes between healthy human individuals. Clones were sequenced by immunoSEQ multiplex PCR, and TCRdb holds only the in-frame ones, with some missing. The data show roughly 2,300,000 clones, 92% seen once. The source material was naive CD4+ T cells from PBMCs. Subset of the sample: CD45RA+ positively selected. These receptors came from a man aged 18 to 29 in good health. Some clones in this sample may be carry-over from other donors' samples.

The chain has TRBV5-4 and TRBJ1-3, with a weak D call TRBD1 (6 bases). The germline gives CDR1 SGHNT, CDR2 YYREEE (reference sequence). V lost 3 bases to trimming and J lost 0 bases, with 10 bases between them. This CDR3 is 15 amino acids long. CDR3 protein: CASSSPGASGNTIYF. The CDR3 nucleotides read TGTGCCAGCAGCTCCCCAGGGGCCTCTGGAAACACCATATATTTT.

The rearrangement links TRBV11-3 to TRBJ2-1; D possibly uses TRBD1 or TRBD2 (6 bases each). The germline V gene has CDR1 SGHNT and CDR2 YENEEA. This CDR3 region has 15 residues. V lost 5 bases and J lost 4, with 15 bases in between. The CDR3 here is CASSQRGGTYNEQFF. The CDR3 DNA sequence: TGTGCCAGCAGCCAGAGGGGCGGGACATACAATGAGCAGTTCTTC.

This chain connects TRBV28 to TRBJ2-1, with TRBD2 identical over 7 bases. The CDR3 totals 16 residues. Germline V gives CDR1 MDHEN, CDR2 SYDVKM. J lost 0 bases, V lost 5 bases, and 7 bases had no gene match. As DNA, the CDR3 is TGTGCCAGCAGTGCTCCAGCGGGGAGCTCCTACAATGAGCAGTTCTTC. This codes for CASSAPAGSSYNEQFF.

The V gene is TRBV7-8, the J gene TRBJ2-1, with TRBD2 matching 8 bases. The germline V gene has CDR1 SGHVS and CDR2 FQNEAQ. The CDR3 loop spans 14 amino acids. J lost 7 bases, V lost 6 bases, and 8 bases had no gene match. The CDR3 region is CASRGASGYNEQFF. The CDR3 bases are TGTGCCAGCAGGGGAGCTAGCGGGTATAATGAGCAGTTCTTC.

The J gene is TRBJ2-3, the V gene TRBV10-3; TRBD2 is a possible D gene (6 bases). The CDR3 consists of 14 residues. The ends were cut back, 6 bases at V and 2 bases at J, with 12 bases in the middle. The germline gives CDR1 ENHRY, CDR2 SYGVKD. This chain's CDR3 is CAIRRDFSTDTQYF. In DNA, the CDR3 is TGTGCCATCAGACGGGACTTTTCCACAGATACGCAGTATTTT.

This chain joins TRBV5-1 and TRBJ2-7; D unresolved. The germline gives CDR1 SGHRS, CDR2 YFSETQ. V dropped 4 bases and J dropped 2 bases, with 13 bases sitting between them. The CDR3 contains 14 residues. CDR3 protein: CASSPFPATYEQYF. CDR3 nucleotides: TGCGCCAGCAGCCCGTTTCCCGCTACCTACGAGCAGTACTTC.

Comments on this clone: The same CDR3 also results from other DNA sequences found in this sample. This rearrangement joins TRBV19 to TRBJ1-1; possibly TRBD1 for D (6 bases). V shed 3 bases and J shed 2 bases, with 10 bases lying between them. This CDR3 has 14 residues. CDR1 LNHDA and CDR2 SQIVND come from the germline V gene (reference sequence). The CDR3 loop is CASSIRGGNTEAFF. CDR3 coding DNA: TGTGCCAGTAGTATTCGGGGGGGCAACACTGAAGCTTTCTTT.

The chain links TRBV4-2 to TRBJ2-7, with D perhaps matching TRBD1 or TRBD2 (5 bases each). The CDR3 has 15 amino acids. The V gene lost 4 bases and the J gene lost 2 bases, with 15 bases spanning the gap. Germline V lookup: CDR1 LGHNA, CDR2 YNFKEQ. The CDR3 DNA follows: TGTGCCAGCAGCCCCGCCCGGGACGGTGCCTACGAGCAGTACTTC. Its translation is CASSPARDGAYEQYF.

This rearrangement joins TRBV11-2 to TRBJ2-4; D uncertain. Germline CDR1 and CDR2: SGHAT and FQNNGV. This CDR3 comprises 17 residues. The V gene lost 0 bases and the J gene lost 3 bases, with 15 bases spanning the gap. The CDR3: CASSLDRWSSLKNIQYF. The CDR3 DNA reads as TGTGCCAGCAGCTTAGATAGGTGGAGCTCCCTCAAAAACATTCAGTACTTC.

This rearrangement joins TRBV7-9 to TRBJ1-5; no firm D call. Trimming removed 2 bases from V and 0 bases from J, with 5 bases in between. Germline CDR1 SEHNR, CDR2 FQNEAQ (reference sequence). The CDR3 is 14 amino acids. The CDR3 loop is CASSLTSSNQPQHF. CDR3 coding DNA: TGTGCCAGCAGCTTAACTAGTAGCAATCAGCCCCAGCATTTT.

This CDR3 is CASSLYSGANVLTF. As DNA, the CDR3 is TGTGCCAGCAGCTTATACAGTGGGGCCAACGTCCTGACTTTC. The chain employs TRBV7-9 and TRBJ2-6; D unclear. Trimming pared 2 bases from V and 3 bases from J, leaving 5 bases between. The CDR3 is 14 residues long. Germline V gene sequence: CDR1 SEHNR, CDR2 FQNEAQ (reference sequence).

The rearrangement joins TRBV7-2 to TRBJ2-1; either TRBD1 or TRBD2 may fit D (5 bases each). V was trimmed by 2 bases and J by 2 bases, leaving 10 bases between them. This CDR3 is built from 15 residues. Germline CDR1 and CDR2: SGHTA and FQGNSA. The CDR3 protein is CASSLMGVTYNEQFF. CDR3 coding DNA: TGTGCCAGCAGCTTAATGGGGGTGACCTACAATGAGCAGTTCTTC. Based on the CDR3 plus reference TRBV7-2 and TRBJ2-1, the full variable domain is GAGVSQSPSNKVTEKGKDVELRCDPISGHTALYWYRQSLGQGLEFLIYFQGNSAPDKSGLPSDRFSAERTGGSVSTLTIQRTQQEDSAVYLCASSLMGVTYNEQFFGPGTRLTVL.

The chain links TRBV30 to TRBJ1-2, with no clear D. The CDR3 length is 14 residues. V was trimmed by 3 bases and J by 7 bases, leaving 18 bases between them. Germline-derived CDR1 and CDR2 are GTSNPN and SVGIG (reference sequence). The CDR3, as DNA: TGTGCCTGGAGCCCCAGAGGCCCCCTTCCTGGCTACACCTTC. The encoded protein is CAWSPRGPLPGYTF.

This chain uses TRBV2 with TRBJ2-5, with D perhaps being TRBD1 or TRBD2 (5 bases each). CDR3 size: 14 residues. Trimming removed 6 bases from V and 1 base from J, with 12 bases in between. The germline gives CDR1 SNHLY, CDR2 FYNNEI. In DNA form, the CDR3 reads TGTGCCAGCAGCGAGGGGCTCCCCCAAGAGACCCAGTACTTC. Translated: CASSEGLPQETQYF.

The V and J genes are TRBV9 and TRBJ2-1; 7 positions agree with TRBD1. Germline V gene data show CDR1 as SGDLS and CDR2 as YYNGEE. The CDR3 has 15 residues. V was clipped by 3 bases and J by 9 bases; unmatched bases: 12. The CDR3 region has the DNA TGTGCCAGCAGCGCAGTGGGACAGTACGGTGGTGAGCAGTTCTTC. Translating it yields CASSAVGQYGGEQFF. The variable domain in full, completed from reference TRBV9 and TRBJ2-1, reads DSGVTQTPKHLITATGQRVTLRCSPRSGDLSVYWYQQSLDQGLQFLIQYYNGEERAKGNILERFSAQQFPDLHSELNLSSLELGDSALYFCASSAVGQYGGEQFFGPGTRLTVL.

J is TRBJ1-2 and V is TRBV30; tentatively, D is TRBD1 (5 bases). The CDR3 runs to 13 residues. CDR1 and CDR2 from the germline V gene are GTSNPN and SVGIG (reference sequence). V was cut by 4 bases and J by 8 bases, with 17 bases left in between. The CDR3 region is CAWNPGTRLGYTF. DNA for the CDR3: TGTGCCTGGAACCCCGGGACCCGGCTGGGCTACACCTTC.

The chain is built from TRBV11-2 and TRBJ1-1; tentatively, D is TRBD1 (6 bases). V lost 2 bases to trimming and J lost 4 bases, with 14 bases between them. Germline V gene data show CDR1 as SGHAT and CDR2 as FQNNGV. The length of the CDR3 is 15 residues. CDR3: CASSLSGGGGTEAFF. As DNA, the CDR3 is TGTGCCAGCAGCTTAAGTGGAGGGGGTGGCACTGAAGCTTTCTTT.

V gene TRBV10-3 combines with J gene TRBJ2-2; possibly TRBD2 for D (7 bases). This CDR3 has 15 amino acids. Germline V CDR1 and CDR2: ENHRY, SYGVKD. V was trimmed by 10 bases and J by 2 bases, leaving 17 bases between them. The CDR3 sequence is CATRPGGANTGELFF. The CDR3 region has the DNA TGTGCCACCCGACCGGGGGGCGCCAACACCGGGGAGCTGTTTTTT.

This rearrangement joins TRBV14 to TRBJ1-1, with TRBD1 matching 7 bases. The germline V gene has CDR1 SGHDN and CDR2 FVKESK. This CDR3 region has 16 residues. With V trimmed by 0 bases and J by 2 bases, 6 bases remained unmatched. In nucleotides, the CDR3 is TGTGCCAGCAGCCAAGAAGGTCCAGGGGGAAACACTGAAGCTTTCTTT. Translating it yields CASSQEGPGGNTEAFF.

The V gene is TRBV28, the J gene TRBJ2-7; TRBD1 might be the D (8 bases). The germline V and J ends were trimmed by 6 bases and 2 bases, with 17 bases remaining between them. This CDR3 region has 15 residues. Germline CDR1 and CDR2: MDHEN and SYDVKM. CDR3 in amino acids: CASRPAGDRTYEQYF. CDR3 coding DNA: TGTGCCAGCAGGCCCGCGGGGGACAGGACCTACGAGCAGTACTTC.

This chain links TRBV6-4 with TRBJ2-1, with 13 positions matching TRBD2. Trimming cost V 5 bases and J 9 bases; bases outside gene matches: 7. CDR3 length equals 15 residues. Germline-derived CDR1 and CDR2 are MRHNA and SNTAGT. The CDR3 DNA is TGTGCCAGCAGTCGACTAGCGGGAGGAGTATTTGAGCAGTTCTTC. As protein: CASSRLAGGVFEQFF.

The chain carries TRBV25-1 and TRBJ2-6, with D possibly TRBD1 on 6 matching bases. The CDR3 totals 15 residues. V lost 5 bases and J 4 bases, leaving 12 bases between the germline ends. Germline lookup yields CDR1 MGHDK and CDR2 SYGVNS. For the CDR3, the DNA is TGTGCCAGCAGTCAAACAGGGACCGGGGCCAACGTCCTGACTTTC. Its translation: CASSQTGTGANVLTF. The whole variable domain, filled in from reference TRBV25-1 and TRBJ2-6, reads EADIYQTPRYLVIGTGKKITLECSQTMGHDKMYWYQQDPGMELHLIHYSYGVNSTEKGDLSSESTVSRIRTEHFPLTLESARPSHTSQYLCASSQTGTGANVLTFGAGSRLTVL.

The CDR3 nucleotides are TGTGCCAGCAGAACCACCGGACAGGGGGGTAACTATGGCTACACCTTC. Translated: CASRTTGQGGNYGYTF. The J gene is TRBJ1-2, the V gene TRBV28; 10 positions match TRBD1. With 6 bases clipped from V and 1 base from J, the junction kept 8 bases outside the gene matches. Germline V gene lookup returns CDR1 MDHEN and CDR2 SYDVKM. CDR3 length equals 16 residues.

V is TRBV5-5 and J is TRBJ1-5; D gene uncertain. The V end lost 2 bases, the J end lost 0 bases, and 9 bases lay between the germline ends. Germline CDR1 SGHKS, CDR2 YYEKEE (reference sequence). This CDR3 spans 15 amino acids. Written as DNA, the CDR3 is TGTGCCAGCAGCTTAAGGGTCCATAGCAATCAGCCCCAGCATTTT. Protein sequence: CASSLRVHSNQPQHF.